Below are 21 T cell receptor beta chains sequenced from a single sample in a study of T cell repertoires in aging, cancer and after chemotherapy. Rearranged V-D-J TRB sequences were amplified with a mixed TRB-A/B primer pool. TCRdb reprocessed the multiplex PCR reads via MiXCR and lists one record per CDR3 protein. Altogether about 9,800 distinct CDR3 sequences are present, 30% to 45% being singletons, with the ten largest covering roughly 10%. TCR beta rearrangements were amplified from peripheral blood genomic DNA. Sample: blood. The receptor source for this set is a human donor in good health.

There are a few counts of this clonotype. The rearrangement links TRBV27 to TRBJ2-5; 10 nucleotides align to TRBD2. The CDR3 is 15 residues long. The trim removed 5 bases at V and 2 bases at J, leaving 5 bases unmatched. CDR1 is MNHEY, CDR2 SMNVEV, per germline (reference sequence). Written as DNA, the CDR3 is TGTGCCAGCAGTAGACTAGCGGGTAAACAAGAGACCCAGTACTTC. Amino acids: CASSRLAGKQETQYF.

V usage is TRBV6-4 and J usage is TRBJ2-7; 11 bases are a match to TRBD2. CDR3 length: 14 residues. The V gene's germline CDR1 is MRHNA and CDR2 SNTAGT. The ends lost 3 bases at V and 7 bases at J; junction bases unmatched: 5. The CDR3 DNA follows: TGTGCCAGCAGTGAACTAGCGGGAGCAGGGGAGCAGTACTTC. Residues: CASSELAGAGEQYF.

This clonotype has only a few counts. J is TRBJ2-2 and V is TRBV5-4; D is uncertain. The CDR3 extends over 15 amino acids. V was cut by 2 bases and J by 1 base, with 9 bases left in between. CDR1 is SGHNT and CDR2 is YYREEE in the germline V gene (reference sequence). The CDR3 nucleotides are TGTGCCAGCAGCTTTTTCTCGATGAACACCGGGGAGCTGTTTTTT. It translates to CASSFFSMNTGELFF.

The chain employs TRBV10-3 and TRBJ2-7; 13 bases align to TRBD2. Germline lookup yields CDR1 ENHRY and CDR2 SYGVKD. This CDR3 is 13 amino acids long. The V segment lost 8 bases and the J segment 5 bases; nucleotides outside the gene matches: 3. The CDR3 DNA is TGTGCCATCGCCGGGACTAGCGGGAACGAGCAGTACTTC. Its translation is CAIAGTSGNEQYF.

This clonotype has a handful of counts. This sequence joins TRBV5-6 and TRBJ1-1; D gene uncertain. This CDR3 contains 15 residues. The ends were cut back, 3 bases at V and 5 bases at J, with 17 bases in the middle. Germline V gene data show CDR1 as SGHDT and CDR2 as YYEEEE. CDR3 bases: TGTGCCAGCAGCTCTCGATTCCAATACGTTACTGAAGCTTTCTTT. It yields the protein CASSSRFQYVTEAFF. Based on the CDR3 plus reference TRBV5-6 and TRBJ1-1, the full variable domain is DAGVTQSPTHLIKTRGQQVTLRCSPKSGHDTVSWYQQALGQGPQFIFQYYEEEERQRGNFPDRFSGHQFPNYSSELNVNALLLGDSALYLCASSSRFQYVTEAFFGQGTRLTVV.

CDR3 in DNA: TGTGCCAGCAGTGAGTGGGCCTTTTCTGGAAACACCATATATTTT. This encodes CASSEWAFSGNTIYF. J is TRBJ1-3 and V is TRBV6-1; D call uncertain. V lost 3 bases and J 1 base, leaving 10 bases between the germline ends. Germline CDR1 and CDR2: MNHNS and SASEGT. There are 15 residues in the CDR3.

The gene calls are TRBV12-3 or TRBV12-4 and TRBJ2-2; D not resolved. Trimming took 5 bases from V and 0 from J, leaving 13 bases between them. CDR3 size: 16 residues. CDR3 in DNA: TGTGCCAGCAGTCCTCTAAGGTTAGCGAACACCGGGGAGCTGTTTTTT. Its protein is CASSPLRLANTGELFF.

The V and J genes are TRBV6-6 and TRBJ2-6, with TRBD2 matching 9 bases. From germline, CDR1 is MNHNY and CDR2 SVGAGI (reference sequence). Germline trimming cut 7 bases from V and 2 bases from J; bases unmatched to any gene: 12. This CDR3 comprises 18 residues. CDR3 sequence (DNA): TGTGCCAGCACCCTCGGAAGCGGGAGGTCCCCTGGGGCCAACGTCCTGACTTTC. It is translated as CASTLGSGRSPGANVLTF.

The rearrangement joins TRBV7-2 to TRBJ2-5; 7 positions match TRBD2. Germline-derived CDR1 and CDR2 are SGHTA and FQGNSA. Trimming at V came to 5 bases and at J to 5 bases, leaving 8 bases not matched to a gene. This CDR3 region has 14 residues. Here the CDR3 reads CASSTRTSGETQYF. The CDR3 bases are TGTGCCAGCAGCACACGGACTAGTGGTGAGACCCAGTACTTC.

This clonotype was seen more than once but under ten times. The V gene is TRBV29-1, the J gene TRBJ1-2; D possibly corresponds to TRBD1 (6 bases). There are 14 residues in the CDR3. Germline lookup yields CDR1 SQVTM and CDR2 ANQGSEA. Trimming left V 5 bases short and J 2 bases short, with 15 bases between. The CDR3 here is CSVPSSTGNYGYTF. The CDR3 DNA sequence: TGCAGCGTTCCTTCTTCGACAGGAAACTATGGCTACACCTTC.

This clonotype turned up a few times. The chain employs TRBV6-1 and TRBJ2-3; no clear D gene. This CDR3 contains 13 residues. V gave up 1 base and J gave up 3 bases, with 5 bases separating them. Germline CDR1 is MNHNS and CDR2 is SASEGT. The CDR3, as DNA: TGTGCCAGCAGTGAAGTCAGTACAGATACGCAGTATTTT. This gives the protein CASSEVSTDTQYF.

Sample share makes this clonotype medium-sized (0.01 to 0.1%). The chain recombines TRBV29-1 with TRBJ2-5, with D possibly matching TRBD1 (6 bases). The CDR3 consists of 12 residues. Germline CDR1 and CDR2: SQVTM and ANQGSEA. With 3 bases removed from V and 5 bases from J, the gap between germline ends came to 10 bases. The CDR3 region is CSVEGHQETQYF. The CDR3 DNA follows: TGCAGCGTTGAGGGACATCAGGAGACCCAGTACTTC.

There are a few counts of this clonotype. The chain has TRBV19 and TRBJ2-5; 9 bases align to TRBD2. The germline V gene has CDR1 LNHDA and CDR2 SQIVND (reference sequence). Germline trimming cut 3 bases from V and 4 bases from J; bases unmatched to any gene: 6. This CDR3 region has 15 residues. The CDR3 region is CASSISSGRLETQYF. The DNA for the CDR3 is TGTGCCAGTAGTATTTCCAGCGGGAGGCTAGAGACCCAGTACTTC.

This clonotype was seen a handful of times. The chain employs TRBV6-5 and TRBJ1-5; 9 nucleotides agree with TRBD1. The CDR3 has 15 residues. Germline V gene lookup returns CDR1 MNHEY and CDR2 SVGAGI. J lost 7 bases, V lost 4 bases, and 8 bases had no gene match. CDR3 in amino acids: CASSLGQGFRQPQHF. The CDR3 DNA reads as TGTGCCAGCAGTTTGGGACAGGGATTTAGGCAGCCCCAGCATTTT.

This clonotype was observed a few times. The rearrangement uses TRBV13 and TRBJ2-5; D tentatively fits TRBD1 or TRBD2 (8 bases each). This CDR3 has 16 amino acids. Trimming removed 2 bases at V and 2 bases at J, with 15 bases between. Germline V lookup: CDR1 PRHDT, CDR2 FYEKMQ (reference sequence). CDR3 nucleotides: TGTGCCAGCAGCTTACGGGGGGGACAGGTACAAGAGACCCAGTACTTC. Translating gives CASSLRGGQVQETQYF.

Remarks on this clonotype: A read error may explain this, as a much larger clone is one base away. The chain uses TRBV29-1 and TRBJ2-2; D remains unclear. The CDR3 consists of 13 residues. Germline CDR1 reads SQVTM; CDR2 reads ANQGSEA. V lost 6 bases, J lost 2 bases, and 10 bases lay in between. CDR3 protein: CSVEHVNTGELFF. CDR3 DNA sequence: TGCAGCGTGGAGCATGTTAACACCGGGGAGCTGTTTTTT.

Within the sample, this clonotype is medium-sized. The rearrangement joins TRBV19 to TRBJ2-1; D is possibly TRBD2 (6 bases). The CDR3 extends over 14 amino acids. Germline V gene lookup returns CDR1 LNHDA and CDR2 SQIVND (reference sequence). Trimming removed 8 bases at V and 4 bases at J, with 15 bases between. CDR3 residues: CASSGSSVYNEQFF. The CDR3 nucleotides read TGTGCCAGTTCCGGGTCTAGCGTGTACAATGAGCAGTTCTTC.

This clonotype was seen a single time. V is TRBV7-2 and J is TRBJ2-1; a possible D gene is TRBD1 (6 bases). The CDR3 totals 15 residues. Trimming pared 1 base from V and 5 bases from J, leaving 12 bases between. The germline CDR1 and CDR2 sequences are SGHTA and FQGNSA. In nucleotides, the CDR3 is TGTGCCAGCAGCTTAGTGACAGGAAAGAACAATGAGCAGTTCTTC. Amino acid sequence: CASSLVTGKNNEQFF. Based on the CDR3 plus reference TRBV7-2 and TRBJ2-1, the full variable domain is GAGVSQSPSNKVTEKGKDVELRCDPISGHTALYWYRQSLGQGLEFLIYFQGNSAPDKSGLPSDRFSAERTGGSVSTLTIQRTQQEDSAVYLCASSLVTGKNNEQFFGPGTRLTVL.

The chain employs TRBV5-4 and TRBJ1-1; D is possibly TRBD1 (5 bases). Looked up from germline, CDR1 is SGHNT and CDR2 is YYREEE (reference sequence). The CDR3 sequence is 13 residues long. The V and J ends lost 6 bases and 4 bases respectively, with 13 bases between them. CDR3 DNA sequence: TGTGCCAGCACCAATACTGGGGGCACTGAAGCTTTCTTT. Its translation is CASTNTGGTEAFF.

The chain has TRBV20-1 and TRBJ2-1, with TRBD2 matching 8 bases. The CDR3 contains 14 residues. Per the germline V gene, CDR1 is DFQATT and CDR2 is SNEGSKA (reference sequence). V gave up 0 bases and J gave up 4 bases; unmatched junction bases: 2. The CDR3 protein is CSARDQREYNEQFF. DNA of the CDR3: TGCAGTGCTAGAGATCAGCGGGAGTACAATGAGCAGTTCTTC.

This clonotype is labeled as medium-sized. The V gene is TRBV12-3 or TRBV12-4, the J gene TRBJ2-1; D ambiguous. V was trimmed by 2 bases and J by 8 bases, leaving 10 bases between them. This CDR3 has 13 residues. The CDR3: CASSLFAPDEQFF. In DNA form, the CDR3 reads TGTGCCAGCAGTTTATTCGCACCGGATGAGCAGTTCTTC.